The T cell receptor beta chain described here comes from a study of T-cell memory formation after mild COVID-19. Regarding the study as a whole: The main location of contracting CD4+ clones was CM and EM, and that of contracting CD8+ clones was EMRA.

This clonotype showed up just a few times. What it recognizes is unknown. 5'RACE primed at constant segments yielded TCR alpha and TCR beta cDNA libraries bearing sample barcodes and UMIs. TCRdb reprocessed the 5' RACE reads via MiXCR and lists one record per CDR3 protein. The table lists about 110,000 distinct CDR3 sequences, about a sixth of them singletons. The receptor's source is a man younger than 35 who had mild COVID-19 (a few samples of this study predate the infection). Cell type and time point are not known. Specimen: PBMCs or a T cell subset sorted from them (not recorded which).

DNA of the CDR3: TGTGCCATCGGCCGGGACAGGGCCTCGAACACCGGGGAGCTGTTTTTT. Its translation: CAIGRDRASNTGELFF. V and J are TRBV10-3 and TRBJ2-2; 9 bases align to TRBD1. Trimming removed 8 bases from V and 0 bases from J; junction bases left unmatched: 7. There are 16 residues in the CDR3. Germline CDR1 and CDR2: ENHRY and SYGVKD.